This TCR beta chain came from a study of T cell clusters in autoimmune cytopenias. Multiplex touch-down PCR amplified TRB using TRB-A and TRB-B pools in one tube. TCRdb re-called the multiplex PCR reads, yielding one record per CDR3 amino acid sequence without DNA. Its table lists some 5,000 distinct CDR3 sequences. The CDR3 extends over 16 amino acids. CDR1 is SGHDT, CDR2 YYEEEE, per germline. Study-wide findings and caveats: TRB repertoire shifts in secondary cytopenia and chronic lymphocytic leukemia mostly reflected lymphoma, not autoimmunity.

Each sample's input was roughly 230 ng genomic DNA, approximately 37,500 genome equivalents. As to this clonotype: The antigen is undetermined.

Input material: peripheral blood. The rearrangement joins TRBV5-6 to TRBJ2-1; TCRdb reports TRBD2, a call that lacks DNA to check it against. The receptor comes from a human donor with an autoimmune cytopenia or autoimmune hepatitis (not recorded which). CDR3 sequence: CASSLAGTSGVNEQFF.